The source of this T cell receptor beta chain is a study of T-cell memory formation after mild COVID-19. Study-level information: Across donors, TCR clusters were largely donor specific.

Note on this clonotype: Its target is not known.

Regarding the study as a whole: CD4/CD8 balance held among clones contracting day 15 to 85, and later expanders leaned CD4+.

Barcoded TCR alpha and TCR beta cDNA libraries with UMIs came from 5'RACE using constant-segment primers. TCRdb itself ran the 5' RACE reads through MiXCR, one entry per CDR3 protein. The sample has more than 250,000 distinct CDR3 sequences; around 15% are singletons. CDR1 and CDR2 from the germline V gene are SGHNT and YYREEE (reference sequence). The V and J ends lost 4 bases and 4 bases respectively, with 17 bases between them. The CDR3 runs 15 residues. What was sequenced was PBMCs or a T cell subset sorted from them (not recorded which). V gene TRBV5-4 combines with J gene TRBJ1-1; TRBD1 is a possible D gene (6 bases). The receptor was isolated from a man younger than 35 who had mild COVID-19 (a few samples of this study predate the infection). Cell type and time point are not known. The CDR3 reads CASSNVGGYGTEAFF. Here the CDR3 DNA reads TGTGCCAGCAGCAACGTAGGGGGTTACGGCACTGAAGCTTTCTTT. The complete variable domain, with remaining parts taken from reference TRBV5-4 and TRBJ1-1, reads ETGVTQSPTHLIKTRGQQVTLRCSSQSGHNTVSWYQQALGQGPQFIFQYYREEENGRGNFPPRFSGLQFPNYSSELNVNALELDDSALYLCASSNVGGYGTEAFFGQGTRLTVV.